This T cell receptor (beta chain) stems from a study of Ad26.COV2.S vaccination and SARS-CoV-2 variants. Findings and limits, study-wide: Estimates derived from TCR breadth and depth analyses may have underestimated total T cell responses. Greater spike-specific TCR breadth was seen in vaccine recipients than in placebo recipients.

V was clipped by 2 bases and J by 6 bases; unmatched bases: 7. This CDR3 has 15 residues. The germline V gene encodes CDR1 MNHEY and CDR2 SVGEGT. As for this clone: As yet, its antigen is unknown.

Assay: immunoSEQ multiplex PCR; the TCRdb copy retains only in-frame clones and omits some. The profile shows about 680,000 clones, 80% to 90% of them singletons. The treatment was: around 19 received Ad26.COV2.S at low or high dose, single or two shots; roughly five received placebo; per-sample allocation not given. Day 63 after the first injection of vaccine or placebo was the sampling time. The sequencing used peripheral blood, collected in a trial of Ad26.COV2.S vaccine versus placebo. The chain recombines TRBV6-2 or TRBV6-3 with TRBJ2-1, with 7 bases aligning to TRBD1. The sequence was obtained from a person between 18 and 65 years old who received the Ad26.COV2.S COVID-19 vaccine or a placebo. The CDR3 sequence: CASSYRGLGFNEQFF. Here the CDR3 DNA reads TGTGCCAGCAGTTACAGGGGGCTGGGATTCAATGAGCAGTTCTTC.